This TCR beta chain was captured in a study of radiotherapy plus CTLA-4 blockade in lung cancer. Study-wide background: Around 18% of enrolled patients responded objectively, and over 30% had disease control.

Findings and limits, study-wide: Following radiotherapy plus ipilimumab, tumor-derived TCR clones expanded in the blood.

The CDR3 extends over 17 amino acids. Notes on this clone: Its antigen is not identified.

Clones were sequenced by immunoSEQ multiplex PCR, and TCRdb holds only the in-frame ones, with some missing. The sample lists approximately 98,000 clones, around 83% occurring once. This specimen was peripheral blood, taken from a patient treated with radiotherapy plus ipilimumab. The chain employs TRBV21-1 and TRBJ1-4; the D segment call TRBD1 is taken from the table without a DNA check. TRBV21-1 is flagged as a pseudogene. The receptor's source is a human donor with non-small cell lung cancer who had a partial response to radiotherapy plus ipilimumab. CDR3 protein: CASSATGQHATNEKLFF. CDR3 bases: TGTGCCAGCAGCGCAACGGGACAACACGCAACTAATGAAAAACTGTTTTTT.